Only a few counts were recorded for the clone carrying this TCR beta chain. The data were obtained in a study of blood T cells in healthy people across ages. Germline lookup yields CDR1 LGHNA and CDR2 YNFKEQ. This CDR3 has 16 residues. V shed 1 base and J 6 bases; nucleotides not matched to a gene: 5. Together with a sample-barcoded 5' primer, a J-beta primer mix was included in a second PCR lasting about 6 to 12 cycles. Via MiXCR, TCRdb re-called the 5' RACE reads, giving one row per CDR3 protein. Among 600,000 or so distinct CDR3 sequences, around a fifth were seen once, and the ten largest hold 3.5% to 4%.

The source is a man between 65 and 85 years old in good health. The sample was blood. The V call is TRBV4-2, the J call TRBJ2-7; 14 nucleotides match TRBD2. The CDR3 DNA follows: TGTGCCAGCAGCCAAGGGGGGGGACTAGCGGGAGTCGAGCAGTACTTC. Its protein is CASSQGGGLAGVEQYF.